The clone carrying this T cell receptor (beta chain) has just a few counts. No antigen is known for it. This record belongs to a study of healthy donors' naive CD4 and CD8 T cells. Study findings and constraints: The study did not address homeostatic proliferation effects in naive T cells.

A linear amplification protocol produced the TCR libraries from about 0.45 ug of total RNA. Via MiXCR, TCRdb re-called the reads, giving one row per CDR3 protein. The sample has about 180,000 distinct CDR3 sequences; about 76% are singletons. Sample: naive CD4+ and CD8+ T cells sorted from blood, pooled from several donors. The sequence derives from a pool of human donors in good health; the sample pools cells from several healthy donors.

The CDR3 nucleotides are TGCAGCTCCAAGAACACTGAAGCTTTCTTT. Its protein product is CSSKNTEAFF. The V call is TRBV29-1, the J call TRBJ1-1; no clear D gene. The CDR3 is 10 amino acids. Germline loops: CDR1 SQVTM, CDR2 ANQGSEA. Trimming removed 8 bases at V and 1 base at J, with 5 bases between.